This T cell receptor (beta chain) was recovered during a study of CD8 T cells in ankylosing spondylitis (dated by TCRdb to 2017 to 2019). Describing the broader study: To find TCR variants linked to disease, the study profiled T cell receptor beta repertoires in ankylosing spondylitis patients and healthy donors. Peripheral blood samples were taken, and synovial fluid was additionally collected from ankylosing spondylitis patients. The full study cohort was made up of 25 ankylosing spondylitis patients and 108 healthy donors.

The table lists this clonotype with many counts. There is no known antigen for this receptor. Per-base qualities were not stored, and no clone one base away is much larger. The CDR3 runs 14 amino acids, cysteine and phenylalanine included. Only the CDR3 DNA stays, 42 bases, in frame from base 1. CDR1 and CDR2 (LNHNV, YYDKDF) derive from the germline V gene (reference sequence). V is pruned by 5 bases and J by 4 bases, leaving 3 bases of the junction without a gene match. These reads were obtained on an Illumina HiSeq 2500. TCR beta libraries were prepared by quantitative 5'-RACE with molecular barcodes. In the source study's methods: A new computational method, built on a probabilistic model of VDJ rearrangement, was used to identify disease-linked TCR variants. Through fastp at Q25 and MiXCR, TCRdb rebuilt clones from the public reads, retaining in-frame beta chains. Here each entry gathers all rows of one CDR3 protein and keeps the most common genes and DNA. For this entry, the V and J calls and clone size follow TCRdb and not the study's own pipeline. In all, the sample holds hundreds of thousands of distinct CDR3 sequences, and around 20% of those were seen once. The leading ten clones occupy 7.8% of the sample.

On the study overall, not on this receptor specifically: Some of the motif variants had been reported before in the synovial fluid and blood of reactive arthritis patients, a finding that suggests common disease-initiation mechanisms. A TCR beta motif made up of several highly homologous amino acid variants appeared to be characteristic of blood from ankylosing spondylitis patients. The disease-linked clones showed a CD8+ phenotype and occurred at relatively low frequencies in peripheral blood. The disease-linked clones were reported as significantly enriched in matched synovial fluid samples from ankylosing spondylitis patients.

The sequence was collected from a male donor with ankylosing spondylitis or in good health (not recorded which). The V gene is TRBV15 and the J gene is TRBJ2-1, with 9 bases matching TRBD2. The source material was blood, either unsorted or a sorted T cell fraction (not recorded which). The CDR3 region reads CATSVSGSYNEQFF. The DNA reads TGTGCCACCAGCGTTAGCGGGAGTTACAATGAGCAGTTCTTC.